Below, one T cell receptor (beta chain) is given with its context. Its antigen remains unidentified. The sample originates from a study of cytomegalovirus exposure and HLA in healthy donors. For the study at large: Out of roughly 170 million T cells, an earlier analysis found over 100 million unique TCR beta sequences in total.

CDR1 and CDR2 from the germline V gene are LNHNV and YYDKDF (reference sequence). The junction had 16 bases not matched to a gene; V was cut back by 0 bases and J by 8 bases. This CDR3 is built from 19 residues. The PCR made use of 60 Vbeta and 13 Jbeta primers. In the original workflow: An analysis performed later counted roughly 80 million unique TCR beta chains (approximately 10 million of them shared). The data were produced by immunoSEQ multiplex PCR, yet TCRdb's version contains in-frame clones alone and is incomplete. The V and J calls and the clone size are those of that table, but D and trimming were determined from the DNA. The table lists roughly 130,000 clones, approximately 86% of them singletons. Study conclusions and caveats: An analysis done earlier found most TCR beta V segments productive about 87% or about 30% of the time.

This clonotype was obtained from a boy younger than 18 in good health and CMV-seronegative. Sequences were obtained from PBMCs. This chain joins TRBV15 and TRBJ1-3, with 10 bases aligning to TRBD1. CDR3 coding DNA: TGTGCCACCAGCAGAGAGGGTTTGGGACAGGGGATTTACGGAGACACCATATATTTT. This sequence encodes CATSREGLGQGIYGDTIYF.